Each of the 17 T cell receptor beta chains below was sequenced from the same sample in a study of control samples from healthy donors and cancer patients. The data were produced by immunoSEQ multiplex PCR, yet TCRdb's version contains in-frame clones alone and is incomplete. Altogether over 200,000 clones are present, around 80% being singletons, with the ten largest covering about an eighth. Sample: PBMCs. The receptors were gathered from a woman aged 60-75 years with lung cancer.

Details on this clone: Other nucleotide sequences in the sample specify the same CDR3. V gene TRBV5-6 combines with J gene TRBJ1-2; unclear D gene. This CDR3 is built from 14 residues. In germline, CDR1 is SGHDT, CDR2 YYEEEE. Trimming shortened V by 0 bases and J by 0 bases, and 6 bases separated the two germline ends. CDR3 sequence reads: CASSLGAANYGYTF. The CDR3 bases are TGTGCCAGCAGCTTGGGGGCAGCTAACTATGGCTACACCTTC.

The V call is TRBV5-5, the J call TRBJ2-1; 11 bases align to TRBD1. CDR3 length: 16 residues. Germline V gene sequence: CDR1 SGHKS, CDR2 YYEKEE (reference sequence). The V segment lost 3 bases and the J segment 8 bases; nucleotides outside the gene matches: 10. CDR3 DNA sequence: TGTGCCAGCAGCTGGGCCGGGACAGGGGGTTCGGATGAGCAGTTCTTC. Amino acid sequence: CASSWAGTGGSDEQFF.

J is TRBJ1-3 and V is TRBV5-1, with 9 bases identical to TRBD1. The ends lost 3 bases at V and 2 bases at J; junction bases unmatched: 6. The CDR3 covers 16 residues. The germline CDR1 and CDR2 sequences are SGHRS and YFSETQ. The CDR3 reads CASSSETGGTGNTIYF. CDR3 coding DNA: TGCGCCAGCAGCTCAGAAACAGGGGGCACTGGAAACACCATATATTTT.

The genes are TRBV7-8 and TRBJ2-1; TRBD1 matches at 7 bases. Trimming removed 0 bases from V and 0 bases from J; junction bases left unmatched: 2. Germline lookup yields CDR1 SGHVS and CDR2 FQNEAQ. This CDR3 has 16 residues. The CDR3 sequence: CASSLADRASYNEQFF. The CDR3, as DNA: TGTGCCAGCAGCTTAGCAGACAGGGCCTCCTACAATGAGCAGTTCTTC.

This rearrangement joins TRBV19 to TRBJ1-2; the match to TRBD1 covers 8 bases. V shed 1 base and J 4 bases; nucleotides not matched to a gene: 5. The CDR3 covers 15 residues. In germline, CDR1 is LNHDA, CDR2 SQIVND (reference sequence). This CDR3 is CASSIGTGNSYGYTF. In DNA, the CDR3 is TGTGCCAGTAGTATAGGGACAGGGAATTCCTATGGCTACACCTTC.

V usage is TRBV6-1 and J usage is TRBJ1-1, with 7 positions matching TRBD1. J was trimmed by 3 bases and V by 2 bases; bases with no gene match: 9. Looked up from germline, CDR1 is MNHNS and CDR2 is SASEGT. The length of the CDR3 is 16 residues. The chain's CDR3 is CASSEWTGQWDTEAFF. CDR3 nucleotide sequence: TGTGCCAGCAGTGAATGGACAGGTCAATGGGACACTGAAGCTTTCTTT.

The chain combines TRBV28 with TRBJ2-5, with 7 bases matching TRBD1. CDR1 MDHEN and CDR2 SYDVKM come from the germline V gene. With 6 bases clipped from V and 5 bases from J, the junction kept 6 bases outside the gene matches. There are 13 residues in the CDR3. The CDR3 loop is CASSWDRRETQYF. CDR3 nucleotide sequence: TGTGCCAGCAGCTGGGACAGAAGGGAGACCCAGTACTTC.

The rearrangement uses TRBV19 and TRBJ1-4; TRBD1 aligns across 8 bases. The CDR3 is 14 amino acids. Germline V CDR1 and CDR2: LNHDA, SQIVND (reference sequence). Germline trimming cut 8 bases from V and 2 bases from J; bases unmatched to any gene: 4. The CDR3 DNA is TGTGCCAGTGCCCGACAGGGGACTAATGAAAAACTGTTTTTT. It encodes CASARQGTNEKLFF.

As regards this clone: Other DNA variants within this sample encode the same CDR3. V and J are TRBV7-3 and TRBJ2-2; 7 nucleotides match TRBD1. CDR1 and CDR2 (germline): SGHTA, FQGTGA. V was pared by 5 bases and J by 2 bases, with 2 bases of the junction left unmatched. This CDR3 contains 14 residues. CDR3 coding DNA: TGTGCCAGCAGCCGGACAGGAAACACCGGGGAGCTGTTTTTT. It is translated as CASSRTGNTGELFF. Full variable domain (remainder filled in from reference TRBV7-3 and TRBJ2-2): GAGVSQTPSNKVTEKGKYVELRCDPISGHTALYWYRQSLGQGPEFLIYFQGTGAADDSGLPNDRFFAVRPEGSVSTLKIQRTERGDSAVYLCASSRTGNTGELFFGEGSRLTVL.

The rearrangement links TRBV5-6 to TRBJ1-3; possible D gene TRBD1, 6 bases. The germline V and J ends were trimmed by 4 bases and 3 bases, with 17 bases remaining between them. Germline V lookup: CDR1 SGHDT, CDR2 YYEEEE. The CDR3 extends over 16 amino acids. The CDR3 sequence: CASSELDSRIGNTIYF. The CDR3 DNA reads as TGTGCCAGCAGCGAACTGGACAGCCGAATTGGAAACACCATATATTTT.

Concerning this clone itself: Other nucleotide sequences in the sample specify the same CDR3. The chain recombines TRBV5-1 with TRBJ1-1; no definite D call. Trimming cost V 0 bases and J 3 bases, with 9 bases left between them. The CDR3 sequence is 14 residues long. Germline V gene sequence: CDR1 SGHRS, CDR2 YFSETQ. The CDR3 protein is CASSLVEGDTEAFF. The CDR3 DNA is TGCGCCAGCAGCTTGGTGGAGGGCGACACTGAAGCTTTCTTT.

The J gene is TRBJ2-1, the V gene TRBV10-1; 14 bases match TRBD2. CDR3 length: 19 residues. The V segment lost 5 bases and the J segment 0 bases; nucleotides outside the gene matches: 9. Germline CDR1 WNHNN, CDR2 SYGVQD (reference sequence). CDR3 sequence reads: CASSTGTSGSYSSYNEQFF. The CDR3 DNA reads as TGCGCCAGCAGTACCGGGACTAGCGGGAGTTATTCCTCCTACAATGAGCAGTTCTTC.

The J gene is TRBJ2-3, the V gene TRBV15; tentatively, D is TRBD1 or TRBD2 (6 bases each). The CDR3 extends over 15 amino acids. V was cut by 5 bases and J by 0 bases, with 12 bases left in between. CDR1 LNHNV and CDR2 YYDKDF come from the germline V gene (reference sequence). This chain's CDR3 is CATSWGDMSTDTQYF. DNA for the CDR3: TGTGCCACCAGCTGGGGGGACATGAGCACAGATACGCAGTATTTT.

The rearrangement uses TRBV5-1 and TRBJ1-2, with 9 nucleotides matching TRBD1. The germline V gene has CDR1 SGHRS and CDR2 YFSETQ. J gave up 2 bases and V 4 bases, and 3 bases lay outside the gene matches. The CDR3 length is 14 residues. The DNA of the CDR3 is TGCGCCAGCAGCCCAGGGACAGGGAACTATGGCTACACCTTC. Encoded protein: CASSPGTGNYGYTF.

V is TRBV9 and J is TRBJ2-3; D is perhaps TRBD1 or TRBD2 (5 bases each). Trimming shortened V by 4 bases and J by 4 bases, and 10 bases separated the two germline ends. The CDR3 runs to 13 residues. CDR1 is SGDLS and CDR2 is YYNGEE in the germline V gene. The CDR3 region has the DNA TGTGCCAGCAGCCCCGGGGCGGCAGATACGCAGTATTTT. This translates into CASSPGAADTQYF.

The rearrangement joins TRBV7-8 to TRBJ2-3; no firm D call. Germline CDR1 reads SGHVS; CDR2 reads FQNEAQ. This CDR3 is built from 16 residues. V was shortened by 5 bases and J by 0 bases, with 15 bases between the two germline ends. In nucleotides, the CDR3 is TGTGCCAGCAGCCCCTTCCGGGCCGGTAGCACAGATACGCAGTATTTT. Translated: CASSPFRAGSTDTQYF. Full variable domain (rest looked up from reference TRBV7-8 and TRBJ2-3): GAGVSQSPRYKVAKRGQDVALRCDPISGHVSLFWYQQALGQGPEFLTYFQNEAQLDKSGLPSDRFFAERPEGSVSTLKIQRTQQEDSAVYLCASSPFRAGSTDTQYFGPGTRLTVL.

This clone was counted a single time. V is TRBV11-2 and J is TRBJ2-7; 7 bases line up with TRBD1. This CDR3 contains 18 residues. With V trimmed by 4 bases and J by 0 bases, 15 bases remained unmatched. From germline, CDR1 is SGHAT and CDR2 FQNNGV. CDR3 in DNA: TGTGCCAGCAGCTCGGACAGGCCTTTGTGGGGTTCCTCCTACGAGCAGTACTTC. This encodes CASSSDRPLWGSSYEQYF.